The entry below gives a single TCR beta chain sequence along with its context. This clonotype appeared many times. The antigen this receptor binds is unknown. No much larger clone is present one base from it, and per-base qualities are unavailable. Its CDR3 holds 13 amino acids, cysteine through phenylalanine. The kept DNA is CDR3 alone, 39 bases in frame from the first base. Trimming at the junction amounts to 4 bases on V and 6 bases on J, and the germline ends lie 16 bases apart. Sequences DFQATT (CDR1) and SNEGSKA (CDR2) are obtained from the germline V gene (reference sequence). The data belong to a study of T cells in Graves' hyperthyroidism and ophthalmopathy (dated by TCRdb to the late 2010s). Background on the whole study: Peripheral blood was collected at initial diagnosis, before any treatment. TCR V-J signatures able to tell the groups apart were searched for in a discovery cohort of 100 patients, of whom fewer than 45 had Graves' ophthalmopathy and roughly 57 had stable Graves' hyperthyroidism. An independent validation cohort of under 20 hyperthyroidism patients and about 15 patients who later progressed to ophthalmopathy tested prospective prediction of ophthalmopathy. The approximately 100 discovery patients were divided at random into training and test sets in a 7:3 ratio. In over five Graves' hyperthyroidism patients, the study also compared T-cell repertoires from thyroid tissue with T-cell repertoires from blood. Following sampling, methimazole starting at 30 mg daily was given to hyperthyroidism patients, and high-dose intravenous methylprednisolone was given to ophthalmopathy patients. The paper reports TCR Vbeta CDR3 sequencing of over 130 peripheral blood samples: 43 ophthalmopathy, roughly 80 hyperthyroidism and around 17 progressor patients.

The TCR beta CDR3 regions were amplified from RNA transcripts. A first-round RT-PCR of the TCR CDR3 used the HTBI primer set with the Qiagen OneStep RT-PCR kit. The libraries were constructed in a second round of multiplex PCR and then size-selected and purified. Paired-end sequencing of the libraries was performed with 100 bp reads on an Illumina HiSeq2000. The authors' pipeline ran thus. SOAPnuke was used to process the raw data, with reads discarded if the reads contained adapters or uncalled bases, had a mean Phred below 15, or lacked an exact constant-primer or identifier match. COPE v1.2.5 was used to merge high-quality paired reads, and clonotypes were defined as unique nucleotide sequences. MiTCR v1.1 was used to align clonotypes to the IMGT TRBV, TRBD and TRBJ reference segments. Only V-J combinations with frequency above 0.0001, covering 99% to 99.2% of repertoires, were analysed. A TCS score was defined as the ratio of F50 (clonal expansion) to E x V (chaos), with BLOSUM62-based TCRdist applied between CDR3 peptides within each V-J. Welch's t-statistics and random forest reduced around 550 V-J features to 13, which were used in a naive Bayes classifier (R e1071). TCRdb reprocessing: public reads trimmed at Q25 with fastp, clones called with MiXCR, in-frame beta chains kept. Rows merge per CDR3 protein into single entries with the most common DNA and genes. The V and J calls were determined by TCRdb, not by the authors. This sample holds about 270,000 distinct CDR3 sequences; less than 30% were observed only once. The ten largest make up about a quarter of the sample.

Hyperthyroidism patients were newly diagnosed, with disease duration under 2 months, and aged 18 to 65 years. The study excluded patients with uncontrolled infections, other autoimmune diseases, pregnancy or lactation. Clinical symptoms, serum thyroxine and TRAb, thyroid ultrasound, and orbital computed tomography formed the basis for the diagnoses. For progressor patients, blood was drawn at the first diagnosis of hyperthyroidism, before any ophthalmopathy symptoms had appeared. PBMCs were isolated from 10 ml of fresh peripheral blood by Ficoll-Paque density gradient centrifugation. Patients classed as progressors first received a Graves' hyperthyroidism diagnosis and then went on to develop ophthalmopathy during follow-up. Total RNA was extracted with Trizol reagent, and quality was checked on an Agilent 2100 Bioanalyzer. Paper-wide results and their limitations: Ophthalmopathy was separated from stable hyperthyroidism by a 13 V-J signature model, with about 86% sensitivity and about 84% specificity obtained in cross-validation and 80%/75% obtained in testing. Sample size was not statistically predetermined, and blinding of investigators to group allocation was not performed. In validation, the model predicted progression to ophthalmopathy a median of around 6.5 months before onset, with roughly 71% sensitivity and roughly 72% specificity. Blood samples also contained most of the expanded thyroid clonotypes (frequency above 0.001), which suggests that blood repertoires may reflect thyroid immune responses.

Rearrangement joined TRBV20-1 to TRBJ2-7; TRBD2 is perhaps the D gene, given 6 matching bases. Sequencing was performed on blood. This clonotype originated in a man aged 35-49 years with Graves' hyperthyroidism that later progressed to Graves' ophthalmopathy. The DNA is TGCAGTGCTATAGAGCGGGCCCCGGGCGAGCAGTACTTC. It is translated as CSAIERAPGEQYF.